Below are 22 T cell receptor beta chains sequenced from a single sample in a study of lymphopenia after photon versus proton radiotherapy. Some clones are missing from TCRdb's copy, which holds only in-frame ones; the method was immunoSEQ multiplex PCR. The table shows some 30,000 clones, with approximately 86% occurring only once. The specimen comprised peripheral blood, sampled from a patient treated with proton-based radiotherapy. The receptors here all came from a woman aged 60-75 years with cholangiocarcinoma. Some clones in this sample may be carry-over from other donors' samples.

The chain recombines TRBV19 with TRBJ1-2; no firm D call. Germline CDR1 LNHDA, CDR2 SQIVND (reference sequence). Deletions cut 7 bases from V and 4 bases from J, with 19 bases between. The CDR3 is made up of 15 amino acids. CDR3 amino acids: CASKLRLRELYGYTF. CDR3 nucleotide sequence: TGTGCCAGTAAATTGCGGCTGAGAGAACTCTATGGCTACACCTTC.

The J gene is TRBJ1-2, the V gene TRBV5-4; 8 bases fit TRBD1. CDR1 is SGHNT and CDR2 is YYREEE in the germline V gene (reference sequence). The length of the CDR3 is 17 residues. Trimming at V came to 4 bases and at J to 4 bases, leaving 15 bases not matched to a gene. The CDR3: CASSQKTGALFFYGYTF. CDR3 DNA sequence: TGTGCCAGCAGCCAGAAGACAGGGGCGCTATTCTTCTATGGCTACACCTTC. The variable domain in full, with the rest retrieved from reference TRBV5-4 and TRBJ1-2, is ETGVTQSPTHLIKTRGQQVTLRCSSQSGHNTVSWYQQALGQGPQFIFQYYREEENGRGNFPPRFSGLQFPNYSSELNVNALELDDSALYLCASSQKTGALFFYGYTFGSGTRLTVV.

This clone occurred a few times. J is TRBJ1-1 and V is TRBV5-1; tentatively, D is TRBD1 (6 bases). The CDR3 consists of 14 residues. V was clipped by 0 bases and J by 4 bases, with 10 bases between them. Germline V gene data show CDR1 as SGHRS and CDR2 as YFSETQ. The CDR3 DNA reads TGCGCCAGCAGCTTGGTGGGGGGCGTCACTGAAGCTTTCTTT. Translating it yields CASSLVGGVTEAFF.

The V gene is TRBV11-2, the J gene TRBJ2-5, with D possibly matching TRBD2 (6 bases). Per the germline V gene, CDR1 is SGHAT and CDR2 is FQNNGV. With 5 bases removed from V and 0 bases from J, the gap between germline ends came to 16 bases. The CDR3 length is 16 residues. CDR3 loop: CASSRSGVQYQETQYF. The DNA of the CDR3 is TGTGCCAGCAGCCGCTCGGGGGTACAGTACCAAGAGACCCAGTACTTC.

The chain combines TRBV5-4 with TRBJ2-7; possibly TRBD2 for D (7 bases). The CDR3 runs to 14 residues. The V gene lost 5 bases and the J gene lost 0 bases, with 12 bases spanning the gap. Germline-derived CDR1 and CDR2 are SGHNT and YYREEE (reference sequence). CDR3 DNA: TGTGCCAGCAGGCCGGGGGGCCTCTCCTACGAGCAGTACTTC. It is translated as CASRPGGLSYEQYF.

Note on this clone: Distinct nucleotide sequences in the sample also encode this CDR3. This rearrangement joins TRBV12-5 to TRBJ2-7; 7 nucleotides line up with TRBD2. Trimming cost V 4 bases and J 4 bases; bases outside gene matches: 13. The CDR3 runs to 16 residues. CDR1 LGHNT and CDR2 FRNRAP come from the germline V gene. CDR3 DNA: TGTGCTAGTGGTTGGAGTGTGGGAGGGCCTTCGTACGAGCAGTACTTC. Translating it yields CASGWSVGGPSYEQYF.

The chain joins TRBV10-3 to TRBJ1-5; perhaps TRBD1 as D (5 bases). Germline CDR1 is ENHRY and CDR2 is SYGVKD. The V end lost 6 bases, the J end lost 1 base, and 10 bases lay between the germline ends. This CDR3 has 14 amino acids. The CDR3 sequence: CAIRGDGSNQPQHF. CDR3 bases: TGTGCCATCAGGGGGGACGGGAGCAATCAGCCCCAGCATTTT.

The rearrangement links TRBV5-6 to TRBJ1-2; no definite D call. CDR3 size: 13 residues. The germline V gene encodes CDR1 SGHDT and CDR2 YYEEEE. V dropped 2 bases and J dropped 6 bases, with 11 bases sitting between them. CDR3 amino acids: CASSFGRENGYTF. In DNA form, the CDR3 reads TGTGCCAGCAGCTTTGGACGGGAGAATGGCTACACCTTC. Full variable domain (rest looked up from reference TRBV5-6 and TRBJ1-2): DAGVTQSPTHLIKTRGQQVTLRCSPKSGHDTVSWYQQALGQGPQFIFQYYEEEERQRGNFPDRFSGHQFPNYSSELNVNALLLGDSALYLCASSFGRENGYTFGSGTRLTVV.

The chain links TRBV2 to TRBJ1-1; D is possibly TRBD1 (6 bases). V dropped 6 bases and J dropped 3 bases, with 14 bases sitting between them. The CDR3 spans 14 residues. CDR1 and CDR2 from the germline V gene are SNHLY and FYNNEI. The CDR3 here is CASSPSRGYTEAFF. The CDR3, as DNA: TGTGCCAGCAGCCCCTCCAGGGGCTACACTGAAGCTTTCTTT.

This clone was counted between two and nine times. The rearrangement joins TRBV19 to TRBJ2-1; the D is unclear. The germline V gene has CDR1 LNHDA and CDR2 SQIVND (reference sequence). Trimming took 6 bases from V and 10 from J, leaving 13 bases between them. The CDR3 has 12 residues. The CDR3 here is CASSQWATEQFF. The CDR3 bases are TGTGCCAGTAGCCAATGGGCCACGGAGCAGTTCTTC.

The sample holds a few counts of this clone. This sequence joins TRBV13 and TRBJ2-7; 7 bases map to TRBD1. The CDR3 is 14 residues long. Germline V gene data show CDR1 as PRHDT and CDR2 as FYEKMQ (reference sequence). With V trimmed by 3 bases and J by 0 bases, 2 bases remained unmatched. Here the CDR3 DNA reads TGTGCCAGCAGCTTGCCAGGGGGCTCCTACGAGCAGTACTTC. Protein product: CASSLPGGSYEQYF.

CDR3 loop: CASSEREGLNEQFF. The DNA of the CDR3 is TGTGCCAGCAGTGAACGGGAGGGCCTCAATGAGCAGTTCTTC. The J gene is TRBJ2-1, the V gene TRBV25-1; TRBD2 aligns across 8 bases. This CDR3 is 14 amino acids long. CDR1 is MGHDK and CDR2 is SYGVNS in the germline V gene. Trimming took 2 bases from V and 6 from J; bases not matched to a gene: 3.

V usage is TRBV7-7 and J usage is TRBJ2-1, with D possibly called TRBD1 or TRBD2 (5 bases each). Germline CDR1 is SSHAT and CDR2 is FNYEAQ (reference sequence). This CDR3 contains 13 residues. With 5 bases removed from V and 10 bases from J, the gap between germline ends came to 15 bases. Here the CDR3 reads CASSQTGPGEQFF. The DNA of the CDR3 is TGTGCCAGCAGCCAAACGGGACCGGGAGAGCAGTTCTTC.

This clone was observed a handful of times. V gene TRBV7-2 combines with J gene TRBJ1-5, with 11 bases aligning to TRBD1. CDR3 length: 15 residues. CDR1 SGHTA and CDR2 FQGNSA come from the germline V gene. V was clipped by 6 bases and J by 6 bases; unmatched bases: 7. CDR3 nucleotide sequence: TGTGCCAGCAGTCTCGGACAGGGGGCTGTTCAGCCCCAGCATTTT. Its protein is CASSLGQGAVQPQHF. The full variable domain, with the rest looked up from reference TRBV7-2 and TRBJ1-5, is GAGVSQSPSNKVTEKGKDVELRCDPISGHTALYWYRQSLGQGLEFLIYFQGNSAPDKSGLPSDRFSAERTGGSVSTLTIQRTQQEDSAVYLCASSLGQGAVQPQHFGDGTRLSIL.

The rearrangement uses TRBV15 and TRBJ2-1; a weak D match, TRBD1 (6 bases). This CDR3 region has 12 residues. V lost 2 bases to trimming and J lost 8 bases, with 7 bases between them. Germline V CDR1 and CDR2: LNHNV, YYDKDF (reference sequence). CDR3 protein: CATSRKGDEQFF. The DNA of the CDR3 is TGTGCCACCAGCAGAAAGGGGGATGAGCAGTTCTTC.

The V call is TRBV19, the J call TRBJ2-5; D may be TRBD2 (7 bases). CDR3 size: 15 residues. CDR1 and CDR2 (germline): LNHDA, SQIVND (reference sequence). Between the trimmed V and J ends, which lost 0 bases and 7 bases, there was a span of 15 bases. Here the CDR3 DNA reads TGTGCCAGTAGTATAGATGGAGGCGGGGGCGGGACCCAGTACTTC. Translation gives CASSIDGGGGGTQYF.

The chain employs TRBV5-1 and TRBJ2-3, with D maybe TRBD2 (6 bases). CDR3 size: 16 residues. V was trimmed by 3 bases and J by 2 bases, leaving 16 bases between them. The germline CDR1 and CDR2 sequences are SGHRS and YFSETQ. This CDR3 reads CASSSSGASATDTQYF. DNA of the CDR3: TGCGCCAGCAGCTCATCAGGTGCTAGCGCCACAGATACGCAGTATTTT.

The chain is built from TRBV2 and TRBJ2-2, with a possible D match to TRBD1 (6 bases). This CDR3 spans 13 amino acids. CDR1 is SNHLY, CDR2 FYNNEI, per germline. V lost 5 bases to trimming and J lost 5 bases, with 9 bases between them. The CDR3 sequence: CASSQQGTGELFF. CDR3 nucleotides: TGTGCCAGCAGTCAACAGGGAACCGGGGAGCTGTTTTTT.

Here the CDR3 DNA reads TGCGCCAGCAGTGAGAGGCGGGGGTCCATTGGGGAGCAGTTCTTC. Protein sequence: CASSERRGSIGEQFF. V and J are TRBV10-1 and TRBJ2-1; TRBD2 matches 7 bases. CDR3 length equals 15 residues. Germline assignment: CDR1 WNHNN and CDR2 SYGVQD (reference sequence). Trimming took 2 bases from V and 10 from J; bases not matched to a gene: 11.

The V gene is TRBV27, the J gene TRBJ1-2; no reliable D call. CDR3 length: 12 amino acids. Trimming pared 5 bases from V and 8 bases from J, leaving 12 bases between. CDR1 and CDR2 (germline): MNHEY, SMNVEV (reference sequence). CDR3 sequence reads: CASSATDGGYTF. The CDR3 nucleotides read TGTGCCAGCAGTGCGACCGACGGGGGCTACACCTTC.

The chain joins TRBV5-4 to TRBJ2-5, with unresolved D. Trimming left V 2 bases short and J 5 bases short, with 4 bases between. The CDR3 loop spans 11 amino acids. Germline V CDR1 and CDR2: SGHNT, YYREEE (reference sequence). CDR3: CASSFGETQYF. The CDR3 DNA reads as TGTGCCAGCAGCTTCGGGGAGACCCAGTACTTC.

This rearrangement joins TRBV19 to TRBJ1-2; D is undetermined. Trimming stripped 7 bases from V and 7 bases from J, with 13 bases between. CDR1 is LNHDA, CDR2 SQIVND, per germline (reference sequence). The CDR3 length is 12 residues. CDR3 in amino acids: CASKGPSGGYTF. Written as DNA, the CDR3 is TGTGCCAGTAAGGGTCCGTCGGGTGGCTACACCTTC.